Shown below are 20 T cell receptor beta chains from a single sample sequenced in a study of blood T cells in healthy people across ages. A second PCR of roughly 7 to 11 cycles used a sample-barcoded 5' primer and a J-beta primer mix. TCRdb re-called the 5' RACE reads with MiXCR, one entry per CDR3 protein. This table has around 710,000 distinct CDR3 sequences, roughly 41% appearing once. Source material: blood. The receptors here all came from a woman aged 55-70 years in good health.

The J gene is TRBJ1-1, the V gene TRBV18, with 12 bases matching TRBD1. With V trimmed by 3 bases and J by 1 base, 6 bases remained unmatched. There are 17 residues in the CDR3. The germline V gene encodes CDR1 KGHSH and CDR2 LQKENI. CDR3 coding DNA: TGTGCCAGCTCACCCCCCGGGACAGGGGGCAGGAACACTGAAGCTTTCTTT. It encodes CASSPPGTGGRNTEAFF.

The chain joins TRBV6-6 to TRBJ1-6; possible D gene TRBD1, 5 bases. The ends were cut back, 6 bases at V and 7 bases at J, with 22 bases in the middle. Germline V lookup: CDR1 MNHNY, CDR2 SVGAGI (reference sequence). This CDR3 comprises 17 residues. The CDR3 coding sequence is TGTGCCAGCAGGGGACTGAATCTGGGGGATATAAATTCACCCCTCCACTTT. It translates to CASRGLNLGDINSPLHF.

Here the CDR3 DNA reads TGTGCCAGCAGGCCGGGGACAGGGGCTGAAAAACTGTTTTTT. It yields the protein CASRPGTGAEKLFF. The chain joins TRBV2 to TRBJ1-4; 10 bases are a match to TRBD1. Germline V gene lookup returns CDR1 SNHLY and CDR2 FYNNEI. The CDR3 covers 14 residues. V was pared by 6 bases and J by 7 bases, with 5 bases of the junction left unmatched.

CDR3 sequence (DNA): TGTGCCAGCAGCACGTATCCGACTTGGGGCTACACCTTC. Translation gives CASSTYPTWGYTF. This chain uses TRBV12-3 or TRBV12-4 with TRBJ1-2, with unresolved D. The CDR3 has 13 amino acids. V lost 6 bases and J lost 8, with 16 bases in between.

This clonotype was seen repeatedly, ten times or more. J is TRBJ2-7 and V is TRBV27; 9 bases match TRBD1. This CDR3 region has 16 residues. Germline V CDR1 and CDR2: MNHEY, SMNVEV (reference sequence). J was trimmed by 1 base and V by 5 bases; bases with no gene match: 9. The DNA for the CDR3 is TGTGCCAGCAGTCCCAACAGGGGGCGGGGATCCTACGAGCAGTACTTC. Its protein product is CASSPNRGRGSYEQYF.

This rearrangement joins TRBV9 to TRBJ2-3; TRBD1 matches 7 bases. Germline V gene sequence: CDR1 SGDLS, CDR2 YYNGEE. The CDR3 has 15 amino acids. With V trimmed by 4 bases and J by 2 bases, 7 bases remained unmatched. The DNA for the CDR3 is TGTGCCAGCAGCCCCGGGACAGTTCCCACAGATACGCAGTATTTT. It is translated as CASSPGTVPTDTQYF.

The gene calls are TRBV13 and TRBJ2-3; D not resolved. This CDR3 is 15 amino acids long. V was cut by 0 bases and J by 4 bases, with 11 bases left in between. Germline V gene data show CDR1 as PRHDT and CDR2 as FYEKMQ (reference sequence). The CDR3 region is CASSLGTESADTQYF. For the CDR3, the DNA is TGTGCCAGCAGCTTAGGGACCGAGTCCGCAGATACGCAGTATTTT.

This clonotype was recorded once. The chain combines TRBV6-2 or TRBV6-3 with TRBJ2-1; D gene ambiguous. The CDR3 covers 15 residues. CDR1 and CDR2 (germline): MNHEY, SVGEGT. V was trimmed by 2 bases and J by 4 bases, leaving 12 bases between them. The CDR3 nucleotides are TGTGCCAGCAGTTACGGCCCCCCGGGTTACAATGAGCAGTTCTTC. It encodes CASSYGPPGYNEQFF.

The chain is built from TRBV29-1 and TRBJ2-6; the D is unclear. The V end lost 4 bases, the J end lost 0 bases, and 7 bases lay between the germline ends. The V gene's germline CDR1 is SQVTM and CDR2 ANQGSEA. CDR3 length: 14 residues. The CDR3 is CSVARGSGANVLTF. The CDR3, as DNA: TGCAGCGTTGCTCGTGGCTCTGGGGCCAACGTCCTGACTTTC.

The CDR3 loop reads CASSPATSGQNNEQFF. DNA for the CDR3: TGTGCCAGCAGCCCCGCGACTAGCGGACAAAACAATGAGCAGTTCTTC. V gene TRBV7-9 combines with J gene TRBJ2-1, with 9 nucleotides matching TRBD2. This CDR3 is 16 amino acids long. J was trimmed by 5 bases and V by 5 bases; bases with no gene match: 10. Germline CDR1 SEHNR, CDR2 FQNEAQ (reference sequence).

The chain joins TRBV6-2 or TRBV6-3 to TRBJ2-4, with D possibly being TRBD1 (5 bases). The J call may not be correct, given that the DNA end is closer to TRBJ2-7. Germline V lookup: CDR1 MNHEY, CDR2 SVGEGT. This CDR3 is built from 14 residues. The CDR3 DNA reads as TGTGCCAGCAGTCGTCAGGGTTGGATGGGCGAGCAGTACTTC. Encoded protein: CASSRQGWMGEQYF.

This clonotype was picked up a small number of times. The V call is TRBV28, the J call TRBJ2-5; D might be TRBD2 (5 bases). Trimming removed 5 bases from V and 5 bases from J, with 12 bases in between. Looked up from germline, CDR1 is MDHEN and CDR2 is SYDVKM. The CDR3 length is 13 residues. The CDR3 reads CASSARTPETQYF. The DNA for the CDR3 is TGTGCCAGCAGTGCCAGGACTCCCGAGACCCAGTACTTC.

The V gene is TRBV20-1, the J gene TRBJ2-3; TRBD2 matches at 7 bases. The J segment lost 3 bases and the V segment lost 0 bases, leaving 18 bases of the junction unmatched. Germline lookup yields CDR1 DFQATT and CDR2 SNEGSKA (reference sequence). This CDR3 region has 19 residues. This CDR3 is CSARDPIGKRGENTDTQYF. In nucleotides, the CDR3 is TGCAGTGCTAGAGATCCAATTGGAAAGCGGGGTGAAAATACAGATACGCAGTATTTT.

The J gene is TRBJ2-1, the V gene TRBV12-3 or TRBV12-4, with 12 bases identical to TRBD2. Trimming cost V 5 bases and J 8 bases; bases outside gene matches: 7. CDR3 length equals 15 residues. CDR3 residues: CASSPLAGGPYEQFF. In DNA, the CDR3 is TGTGCCAGCAGTCCCCTAGCGGGAGGGCCCTATGAGCAGTTCTTC.

In this sample, this clonotype turned up many times. J is TRBJ2-3 and V is TRBV20-1; D might be TRBD2 (5 bases). The CDR3 totals 12 residues. The V end lost 5 bases, the J end lost 8 bases, and 14 bases lay between the germline ends. Per the germline V gene, CDR1 is DFQATT and CDR2 is SNEGSKA (reference sequence). CDR3 nucleotide sequence: TGCAGTGCTGAGGGAACAGATGGTACGCAGTATTTT. It translates to CSAEGTDGTQYF.

The chain's CDR3 is CSGSRQGSWSGYTF. In DNA form, the CDR3 reads TGCAGTGGGAGTCGGCAGGGATCGTGGTCTGGCTACACCTTC. The rearrangement links TRBV20-1 to TRBJ1-2, with D tentatively TRBD1 (5 bases). This CDR3 spans 14 amino acids. V lost 7 bases and J 7 bases, leaving 22 bases between the germline ends. Looked up from germline, CDR1 is DFQATT and CDR2 is SNEGSKA (reference sequence).

As concerns this clonotype: A read error likely explains this, since a far larger clone differs by one base. This chain links TRBV5-4 with TRBJ2-1, with 11 bases lining up with TRBD2. V lost 4 bases and J lost 5; bases outside the gene matches: 2. The germline V gene has CDR1 SGHNT and CDR2 YYREEE (reference sequence). The CDR3 is made up of 14 amino acids. The CDR3 nucleotides read TGTGCCAGCAGCCCGACTAGCGGGGACAATGAGCAGTTCTTC. Protein: CASSPTSGDNEQFF.

The chain's CDR3 is CASKTDRVGNQPQHF. As DNA, the CDR3 is TGTGCCAGCAAAACTGACAGGGTCGGCAATCAGCCCCAGCATTTT. J is TRBJ1-5 and V is TRBV28; TRBD1 matches at 7 bases. The germline V gene encodes CDR1 MDHEN and CDR2 SYDVKM. V shed 7 bases and J 2 bases; nucleotides not matched to a gene: 8. The CDR3 is made up of 15 amino acids.

Points on this clonotype: A single base separates this from a much larger clone, so it may be a read error. V is TRBV6-1 and J is TRBJ2-1; 12 bases match TRBD2. V trimming: 6 bases; J trimming: 13 bases; junction bases outside the gene matches: 13. This CDR3 has 15 residues. Germline V CDR1 and CDR2: MNHNS, SASEGT. CDR3 nucleotide sequence: TGTGCCAGCAGCCCACTAGCGGGAGGCGTAGAGACCCAGTTCTTC. Translating gives CASSPLAGGVETQFF.

A note on this clonotype: A clone one base away is much larger, so this may be a read error. This chain links TRBV4-3 with TRBJ2-7; D perhaps matches TRBD2 (6 bases). Germline V lookup: CDR1 LGHNA, CDR2 YSLEER. The CDR3 runs to 15 residues. CDR3 loop: CAGSQEPGEGYEQYF. The DNA for the CDR3 is TGCGCCGGCAGCCAAGAACCGGGAGAGGGATACGAGCAGTACTTC.